Reported below is one T cell receptor (beta chain). Its antigen is still unknown. Each patient's relapse followed autologous stem cell transplantation, and brentuximab vedotin exposure varied. The data stem from a study of PD-1 blockade in classical Hodgkin lymphoma. Whole-study context: Nivolumab dosing for patients was 3 mg/kg, administered intravenously every 2 weeks.

Assay: immunoSEQ multiplex PCR; the TCRdb copy retains only in-frame clones and omits some. The sample has 35,000 to 45,000 clones; approximately 69% are singletons. Whole-study findings and limits: Complete responders started with a diversity level that resembled newly diagnosed patients at baseline. Repertoire differences lack defined causes, possibly disease activity or prior therapy.

This CDR3 is 15 amino acids long. From germline, CDR1 is LGHNA and CDR2 YSLEER. Trimming pared 0 bases from V and 0 bases from J, leaving 7 bases between. The material sequenced was peripheral blood mononuclear cells (PBMCs), taken before the second cycle of nivolumab. The chain employs TRBV4-3 and TRBJ2-3; unclear D gene. This receptor was identified in a human donor with classical Hodgkin lymphoma. CDR3 protein: CASSQDWESTDTQYF. CDR3 sequence (DNA): TGCGCCAGCAGCCAAGACTGGGAAAGCACAGATACGCAGTATTTT.